The 3 T cell receptor beta chains below all came from one sample that was sequenced in a study of response to subunit inactivated influenza vaccine. TCRdb analysed the RT-PCR reads with MiXCR anew, one entry per CDR3 protein. The repertoire holds 500,000 to 600,000 distinct CDR3 sequences, around 11% seen once, with approximately 11% in the top ten. The same specimen was also included in a second study, on T cells expressing NK-cell markers. This second report adds: TCR beta libraries carry UMIs added by 5'RACE template switching.

Sequencing was performed on PBMCs from blood, taken on the day of vaccination. The receptor set was obtained from a man aged 45 to 65 who received an inactivated influenza vaccine.

This clonotype was seen a few times. The gene calls are TRBV10-3 and TRBJ2-1; D remains ambiguous. The V end lost 4 bases, the J end lost 0 bases, and 16 bases lay between the germline ends. The germline gives CDR1 ENHRY, CDR2 SYGVKD. This CDR3 contains 17 residues. The CDR3 protein is CAISGTVAMTSYNEQFF. As DNA, the CDR3 is TGTGCCATCAGTGGAACTGTAGCCATGACCTCCTACAATGAGCAGTTCTTC.

The chain uses TRBV4-3 and TRBJ1-3; D gene ambiguous. V lost 1 base and J lost 4, with 14 bases in between. Looked up from germline, CDR1 is LGHNA and CDR2 is YSLEER. The CDR3 spans 16 residues. The CDR3 reads CASSQAGQQSGNTIYF. The DNA for the CDR3 is TGCGCCAGCAGCCAAGCCGGGCAACAGTCAGGAAACACCATATATTTT.

This clonotype has only a few counts. This rearrangement joins TRBV12-3 or TRBV12-4 to TRBJ2-6; TRBD2 matches 11 bases. V lost 1 base, J lost 2 bases, and 10 bases stayed unmatched. The CDR3 sequence is 20 residues long. Here the CDR3 reads CASSLESPLAGVAGANVLTF. In nucleotides, the CDR3 is TGTGCCAGCAGTTTAGAGTCCCCACTAGCGGGAGTAGCTGGGGCCAACGTCCTGACTTTC.